The TCR beta chain under discussion was sequenced for a study of cytomegalovirus exposure and HLA in healthy donors. Study-wide background: Inside one of the first data releases sat about 85 million unique TCRs taken from HLA-typed donors. Falling in the Caucasian-associated ancestry cluster were about 82% of 350 to 400 genotyped donors.

Use of 60 Vbeta and 13 Jbeta primers characterized the PCR. Using immunoSEQ multiplex PCR, the repertoire was profiled, and TCRdb retains in-frame clones only, with some absent. The repertoire holds about 96,000 clones, approximately 75% seen once, with 2.5% to 3.5% in the top ten. Study results and caveats: Indistinguishability led to the exclusion of some V segments, TRBV6-2 and TRBV6-3 included.

On this clone: Its antigen is not identified.

The germline gives CDR1 SGHTA, CDR2 FQGNSA. Germline trimming cut 5 bases from V and 5 bases from J; bases unmatched to any gene: 7. This CDR3 comprises 16 residues. The material sequenced was PBMCs. The chain links TRBV7-2 to TRBJ2-3; 13 bases line up with TRBD2. This sequence was found in a female donor in good health and CMV-seropositive. The CDR3 bases are TGTGCCAGCAGCGCCGGGACTAGCGGGATGATAGATACGCAGTATTTT. Translation: CASSAGTSGMIDTQYF.